This T cell receptor (beta chain) emerged from a study of regulatory T cells in long-lasting Graves disease. This clonotype was detected many times. The time point here: newly diagnosed GD, antithyroid drugs for less than 3 months. Generation of the TCR library employed RNA extracted from PBMCs. The V end lost 10 bases, the J end lost 4 bases, and 10 bases lay between the germline ends. The CDR3 has 11 residues. In germline, CDR1 is MNHNS, CDR2 SASEGT. Building of the TCR beta libraries involved iRepertoire HTBI primers and Arm-PCR of CDR3 regions. TCRdb re-called the multiplex PCR reads through MiXCR, storing one row per CDR3 protein. This sample has roughly 420,000 distinct CDR3 sequences, with 15% to 17% found just once.

This chain uses TRBV6-1 with TRBJ2-5, with D maybe TRBD1 (6 bases). Sequenced material: peripheral blood mononuclear cells (PBMCs), taken at new diagnosis, from a patient treated with antithyroid drugs. The receptor was derived from a female donor with Graves disease. CDR3 loop: CAISRGETQYF. CDR3 DNA sequence: TGTGCCATTAGCAGGGGAGAGACCCAGTACTTC.